This TCR beta chain was sequenced for a study of PD-1 and CTLA-4 blockade in melanoma. This clone was observed a few times. Germline CDR1 SGHTS, CDR2 YDEGEE. V was cut by 3 bases and J by 4 bases, with 11 bases left in between. The length of the CDR3 is 15 residues. Produced via immunoSEQ multiplex PCR; TCRdb's table is partial and in-frame only. The sample records tens of thousands of clones, roughly nine tenths being singletons. The chain is built from TRBV5-8 and TRBJ1-6; tentative D call: TRBD1 (5 bases). The starting material was CD8+ T cells from peripheral blood, obtained before anti-PD-1 treatment. This clonotype originated in a human donor with melanoma. Written as DNA, the CDR3 is TGTGCCAGCAGCTGGAAGACAGATTATAATTCACCCCTCCACTTT. Protein: CASSWKTDYNSPLHF.